The 26 T cell receptor beta chains in this list originate from one sample, sequenced in a study of OX40 agonist ivuxolimab in advanced cancers. Clones were read by immunoSEQ multiplex PCR, and TCRdb kept only the in-frame ones, dropping some. The table has approximately 120,000 clones, around 93% seen once. Source: CD4+ or CD8+ T cells sorted from blood, taken in a trial of the OX40 agonist ivuxolimab. All receptors derive from an adult with an advanced solid tumor such as melanoma, head and neck, liver or kidney cancer.

The CDR3 DNA sequence: TGCGCCAGCACCGCGATACAGGGGGCCGACACTGAAGCTTTCTTT. It specifies CASTAIQGADTEAFF. The V gene is TRBV5-1, the J gene TRBJ1-1, with 9 bases fitting TRBD1. The CDR3 contains 15 residues. Trimming removed 6 bases from V and 3 bases from J; junction bases left unmatched: 9. The germline V gene has CDR1 SGHRS and CDR2 YFSETQ.

The V and J genes are TRBV9 and TRBJ2-7, with D unclear. CDR3 length: 14 residues. The germline gives CDR1 SGDLS, CDR2 YYNGEE. V dropped 0 bases and J dropped 3 bases, with 10 bases sitting between them. In DNA form, the CDR3 reads TGTGCCAGCAGCGTAGTACCGGACGGCTACGAGCAGTACTTC. Translation: CASSVVPDGYEQYF.

The J gene is TRBJ2-2, the V gene TRBV6-4; 10 nucleotides line up with TRBD2. CDR1 is MRHNA and CDR2 is SNTAGT in the germline V gene. This CDR3 spans 18 amino acids. V lost 2 bases, J lost 2 bases, and 8 bases stayed unmatched. The CDR3 sequence: CASSDIEEREGNTGELFF. CDR3 in DNA: TGTGCCAGCAGTGACATTGAGGAGCGGGAGGGCAACACCGGGGAGCTGTTTTTT.

This chain uses TRBV5-4 with TRBJ1-3; TRBD1 might be the D (5 bases). Looked up from germline, CDR1 is SGHNT and CDR2 is YYREEE (reference sequence). Between the trimmed V and J ends, which lost 6 bases and 0 bases, there was a span of 10 bases. There are 14 residues in the CDR3. CDR3 residues: CASKEGYSGNTIYF. Written as DNA, the CDR3 is TGTGCCAGCAAGGAGGGGTACTCTGGAAACACCATATATTTT.

J is TRBJ2-1 and V is TRBV28; a possible D gene is TRBD2 (5 bases). This CDR3 has 12 residues. CDR1 MDHEN and CDR2 SYDVKM come from the germline V gene. Trimming pared 6 bases from V and 8 bases from J, leaving 11 bases between. For the CDR3, the DNA is TGTGCCAGCAGGGTAGCGCATCATGAGCAGTTCTTC. Protein: CASRVAHHEQFF.

The gene calls are TRBV28 and TRBJ2-7, with D hard to call. Looked up from germline, CDR1 is MDHEN and CDR2 is SYDVKM. Deletions cut 6 bases from V and 0 bases from J, with 12 bases between. The CDR3 extends over 14 amino acids. The CDR3 DNA follows: TGTGCCAGCAGCCAACACGCGGTCTCCTACGAGCAGTACTTC. Its translation is CASSQHAVSYEQYF. Variable domain in full (rest from reference TRBV28 and TRBJ2-7): DVKVTQSSRYLVKRTGEKVFLECVQDMDHENMFWYRQDPGLGLRLIYFSYDVKMKEKGDIPEGYSVSREKKERFSLILESASTNQTSMYLCASSQHAVSYEQYFGPGTRLTVT.

Here the CDR3 DNA reads TGTGCCAGTAGTACCCTGGGGGGGAACACTGAAGCTTTCTTT. This codes for CASSTLGGNTEAFF. The chain joins TRBV19 to TRBJ1-1; D perhaps matches TRBD1 (5 bases). Looked up from germline, CDR1 is LNHDA and CDR2 is SQIVND (reference sequence). The V gene lost 4 bases and the J gene lost 1 base, with 10 bases spanning the gap. The CDR3 runs 14 residues.

The genes are TRBV14 and TRBJ1-1; TRBD1 is a possible D gene (5 bases). V was trimmed by 3 bases and J by 1 base, leaving 15 bases between them. Germline CDR1 is SGHDN and CDR2 is FVKESK. This CDR3 is 16 amino acids long. The CDR3 loop reads CASSQTGTLRNTEAFF. CDR3 sequence (DNA): TGTGCCAGCAGCCAGACCGGGACCCTAAGGAACACTGAAGCTTTCTTT.

The V gene is TRBV5-1, the J gene TRBJ2-1; 7 positions match TRBD1. The CDR3 runs to 15 residues. J gave up 0 bases and V 2 bases, and 2 bases lay outside the gene matches. Germline V gene sequence: CDR1 SGHRS, CDR2 YFSETQ. CDR3 residues: CASSLQGLSYNEQFF. CDR3 coding DNA: TGCGCCAGCAGCTTACAGGGGCTCTCCTACAATGAGCAGTTCTTC.

The chain employs TRBV27 and TRBJ2-3; D remains unclear. Trimming shortened V by 6 bases and J by 2 bases, and 6 bases separated the two germline ends. The germline V gene has CDR1 MNHEY and CDR2 SMNVEV (reference sequence). This CDR3 has 12 residues. CDR3 in amino acids: CASSRPTDTQYF. For the CDR3, the DNA is TGTGCCAGCAGCCGCCCCACAGATACGCAGTATTTT.

The chain recombines TRBV9 with TRBJ2-7; 11 nucleotides match TRBD2. V lost 4 bases to trimming and J lost 5 bases; unmatched junction nucleotides: 11. The CDR3 spans 16 residues. Per the germline V gene, CDR1 is SGDLS and CDR2 is YYNGEE. The CDR3 region is CASSLGGGLADHEQYF. CDR3 sequence (DNA): TGTGCCAGCAGCCTCGGGGGGGGACTAGCGGACCACGAGCAGTACTTC.

The V and J genes are TRBV27 and TRBJ2-1; no clear D. This CDR3 is built from 15 residues. Trimming removed 1 base at V and 0 bases at J, with 7 bases between. From germline, CDR1 is MNHEY and CDR2 SMNVEV (reference sequence). Here the CDR3 reads CASSLFGGSYNEQFF. The CDR3 nucleotides are TGTGCCAGCAGTTTATTCGGCGGCTCCTACAATGAGCAGTTCTTC.

The gene calls are TRBV28 and TRBJ2-6; 12 nucleotides match TRBD1. This CDR3 region has 17 residues. After removal of 10 bases from V and 0 bases from J, the junction contained 7 bases not matched to a gene. The germline V gene encodes CDR1 MDHEN and CDR2 SYDVKM. CDR3 in DNA: TGTGCCACACCCCGGGACAGGGGGCCCTCTGGGGCCAACGTCCTGACTTTC. It translates to CATPRDRGPSGANVLTF. Full variable domain (remainder filled in from reference TRBV28 and TRBJ2-6): DVKVTQSSRYLVKRTGEKVFLECVQDMDHENMFWYRQDPGLGLRLIYFSYDVKMKEKGDIPEGYSVSREKKERFSLILESASTNQTSMYLCATPRDRGPSGANVLTFGAGSRLTVL.

The rearrangement joins TRBV9 to TRBJ2-2, with 12 bases lining up with TRBD2. This CDR3 has 19 amino acids. J gave up 8 bases and V 4 bases, and 18 bases lay outside the gene matches. Germline V CDR1 and CDR2: SGDLS, YYNGEE. The CDR3 region is CASSHEVPGLAGKRGELFF. CDR3 in DNA: TGTGCCAGCAGCCACGAGGTCCCGGGACTAGCGGGTAAGAGGGGGGAGCTGTTTTTT.

The chain carries TRBV28 and TRBJ1-2; D not resolved. CDR1 and CDR2 (germline): MDHEN, SYDVKM. Trimming pared 6 bases from V and 4 bases from J, leaving 12 bases between. The CDR3 consists of 13 residues. CDR3 nucleotides: TGTGCCAGCAGCCTAAAGATGCTCTATGGCTACACCTTC. This sequence encodes CASSLKMLYGYTF.

The chain carries TRBV6-5 and TRBJ1-2; 7 nucleotides align to TRBD1. After removal of 9 bases from V and 7 bases from J, the junction contained 14 bases not matched to a gene. The CDR3 length is 14 residues. CDR1 and CDR2 (germline): MNHEY, SVGAGI. The CDR3 DNA sequence: TGTGCCAGTAGCGGGACAGCCTTGCTATCTGGCTACACCTTC. Its protein is CASSGTALLSGYTF.

The chain links TRBV5-1 to TRBJ1-6; 9 nucleotides align to TRBD1. The germline V gene has CDR1 SGHRS and CDR2 YFSETQ. This CDR3 spans 14 amino acids. The trim removed 7 bases at V and 10 bases at J, leaving 9 bases unmatched. CDR3 amino acids: CASGLGQGQSPLHF. The DNA of the CDR3 is TGCGCCAGCGGATTGGGACAGGGCCAGTCACCCCTCCACTTT.

This chain joins TRBV28 and TRBJ1-1; 7 nucleotides match TRBD1. CDR1 is MDHEN, CDR2 SYDVKM, per germline. CDR3 length equals 13 residues. V shed 6 bases, J shed 6 bases, and the junction held 7 bases outside the gene matches. This chain's CDR3 is CASRTMTGSEAFF. CDR3 bases: TGTGCCAGCAGGACGATGACAGGGTCTGAAGCTTTCTTT.

There are a few counts of this clone. V and J are TRBV30 and TRBJ1-1, with a possible D match to TRBD1 (6 bases). The germline CDR1 and CDR2 sequences are GTSNPN and SVGIG (reference sequence). The CDR3 is made up of 16 amino acids. Trimming pared 1 base from V and 5 bases from J, leaving 20 bases between. The CDR3 is CAWSAARGPGGTEAFF. The CDR3 DNA reads TGTGCCTGGAGTGCAGCCAGGGGCCCGGGAGGGACTGAAGCTTTCTTT.

V usage is TRBV7-6 and J usage is TRBJ2-3; the D gene is possibly TRBD2 (5 bases). Germline V gene lookup returns CDR1 SGHVS and CDR2 FNYEAQ. V lost 1 base, J lost 4 bases, and 6 bases lay in between. There are 13 residues in the CDR3. CDR3 in DNA: TGTGCCAGCAGCTTAGTGAGGGCAGATACGCAGTATTTT. Translation gives CASSLVRADTQYF.

The CDR3 DNA follows: TGTGCCTGGAGGGGGCCGTCGTCCTACAATGAGCAGTTCTTC. This codes for CAWRGPSSYNEQFF. This rearrangement joins TRBV30 to TRBJ2-1, with D possibly matching TRBD1 (5 bases). V lost 3 bases to trimming and J lost 1 base, with 10 bases between them. CDR1 and CDR2 from the germline V gene are GTSNPN and SVGIG (reference sequence). The CDR3 covers 14 residues.

The V gene is TRBV5-4, the J gene TRBJ2-3, with D possibly matching TRBD2 (6 bases). Trimming cost V 1 base and J 4 bases, with 13 bases left between them. Germline CDR1 reads SGHNT; CDR2 reads YYREEE (reference sequence). This CDR3 comprises 15 residues. The CDR3 loop reads CASSLRGGLADTQYF. In nucleotides, the CDR3 is TGTGCCAGCAGCTTGCGTGGGGGGTTGGCAGATACGCAGTATTTT. Supplemented by reference TRBV5-4 and TRBJ2-3, the full variable domain reads ETGVTQSPTHLIKTRGQQVTLRCSSQSGHNTVSWYQQALGQGPQFIFQYYREEENGRGNFPPRFSGLQFPNYSSELNVNALELDDSALYLCASSLRGGLADTQYFGPGTRLTVL.

The CDR3 DNA reads TGTGCCAGCAGCTGGGTAGTATCTTCCTACGAGCAGTACTTC. Translation gives CASSWVVSSYEQYF. The chain carries TRBV7-2 and TRBJ2-7; D unresolved. The CDR3 has 14 amino acids. The V gene's germline CDR1 is SGHTA and CDR2 FQGNSA. V lost 4 bases, J lost 1 base, and 11 bases lay in between.

The chain uses TRBV10-3 and TRBJ1-1, with no clear D. The length of the CDR3 is 15 residues. The V end was cut by 11 bases, the J end by 0 bases, with 19 bases between. CDR1 is ENHRY and CDR2 is SYGVKD in the germline V gene. The CDR3 coding sequence is TGTGCCGCCTCCCGCGAAGGCGGTTTGAACACTGAAGCTTTCTTT. Amino acids: CAASREGGLNTEAFF.

This chain joins TRBV28 and TRBJ2-2; 9 bases fit TRBD1. The CDR3 sequence is 15 residues long. The junction had 4 bases not matched to a gene; V was cut back by 8 bases and J by 0 bases. CDR1 is MDHEN and CDR2 is SYDVKM in the germline V gene. The CDR3 protein is CASENRGPNTGELFF. CDR3 nucleotides: TGTGCCAGCGAGAACAGGGGGCCGAACACCGGGGAGCTGTTTTTT.

The chain has TRBV2 and TRBJ2-2; 8 nucleotides match TRBD1. The CDR3 covers 14 residues. Germline CDR1 reads SNHLY; CDR2 reads FYNNEI. The trim removed 8 bases at V and 4 bases at J, leaving 6 bases unmatched. CDR3 bases: TGTGCCAGCCAGGGGGCTCCGGGCACCGGGGAGCTGTTTTTT. Translation gives CASQGAPGTGELFF.